The 30 T cell receptor beta chains reported below all come from one sample, sequenced in a study of blood T cell repertoires in COVID-19. TCRdb keeps only in-frame clones here, not all; method: immunoSEQ multiplex PCR. This sample has tens of thousands of clones, with more than 70% found just once. Sample: peripheral blood. The receptor source for this set is a man aged 55 to 70 with acute or convalescent COVID-19.

V usage is TRBV2 and J usage is TRBJ2-5, with 7 bases lining up with TRBD1. The CDR3 is 14 residues long. V shed 4 bases, J shed 1 base, and the junction held 3 bases outside the gene matches. The V gene's germline CDR1 is SNHLY and CDR2 FYNNEI. In DNA form, the CDR3 reads TGTGCCAGCAGTGCCGGGACAGTCCAAGAGACCCAGTACTTC. Translating gives CASSAGTVQETQYF.

This CDR3 is CASRKTGTGELFF. The CDR3 DNA follows: TGTGCCAGCAGGAAGACAGGGACCGGGGAGCTGTTTTTT. The rearrangement joins TRBV6-4 to TRBJ2-2; 7 bases agree with TRBD1. The germline CDR1 and CDR2 sequences are MRHNA and SNTAGT. J lost 5 bases, V lost 6 bases, and 3 bases had no gene match. CDR3 length: 13 amino acids.

The chain combines TRBV2 with TRBJ2-7; 9 nucleotides align to TRBD2. Germline CDR1 reads SNHLY; CDR2 reads FYNNEI. The CDR3 contains 14 residues. J lost 3 bases, V lost 3 bases, and 3 bases had no gene match. The CDR3 DNA reads as TGTGCCAGCAGTGATAGCGGGGGCGACTACGAGCAGTACTTC. Translated, it gives CASSDSGGDYEQYF.

This clone was seen only once. The V gene is TRBV19, the J gene TRBJ1-3; D ambiguous. The CDR3 extends over 19 amino acids. Trimming stripped 2 bases from V and 0 bases from J, with 20 bases between. CDR1 is LNHDA and CDR2 is SQIVND in the germline V gene (reference sequence). The CDR3 here is CASSIRAGSLLSSGNTIYF. The CDR3 bases are TGTGCCAGTAGTATAAGAGCCGGGTCTCTGCTTTCCTCTGGAAACACCATATATTTT.

The chain employs TRBV19 and TRBJ2-2, with 9 bases matching TRBD2. The CDR3 consists of 15 residues. V gave up 4 bases and J gave up 4 bases; unmatched junction bases: 4. CDR1 is LNHDA and CDR2 is SQIVND in the germline V gene (reference sequence). The CDR3 region has the DNA TGTGCCAGTAGTAAGGCGGGGGGGCCCACCGGGGAGCTGTTTTTT. Protein sequence: CASSKAGGPTGELFF.

The chain has TRBV7-3 and TRBJ2-1, with 15 bases that match TRBD2. CDR3 length: 16 amino acids. Unmatched junction bases numbered 7, after V lost 3 bases and J lost 10 bases. The germline CDR1 and CDR2 sequences are SGHTA and FQGTGA. CDR3 protein: CASSLTPGLAGGEQFF. In DNA, the CDR3 is TGTGCCAGCAGCTTGACCCCGGGACTAGCGGGGGGCGAGCAGTTCTTC.

This chain uses TRBV5-1 with TRBJ2-3; possible D gene TRBD1, 6 bases. The V end lost 5 bases, the J end lost 2 bases, and 12 bases lay between the germline ends. There are 14 residues in the CDR3. The germline gives CDR1 SGHRS, CDR2 YFSETQ. In nucleotides, the CDR3 is TGCGCCAGCAGACAGGGAGCGGACACAGATACGCAGTATTTT. Amino acids: CASRQGADTDTQYF.

A single count supports this clone. The V and J genes are TRBV7-8 and TRBJ2-3; 8 bases line up with TRBD1. V was clipped by 5 bases and J by 4 bases; unmatched bases: 11. CDR1 and CDR2 from the germline V gene are SGHVS and FQNEAQ. The CDR3 totals 16 residues. CDR3 sequence reads: CASSRGRTGISDTQYF. Here the CDR3 DNA reads TGTGCCAGCAGCCGAGGCCGGACAGGGATATCAGATACGCAGTATTTT.

The chain is built from TRBV5-1 and TRBJ2-1; 12 bases fit TRBD2. With V trimmed by 4 bases and J by 9 bases, 8 bases remained unmatched. Germline V CDR1 and CDR2: SGHRS, YFSETQ. The CDR3 length is 15 residues. The CDR3 nucleotides read TGCGCCAGCAGCGAACTAGCGGGGGGCGCGGGTGAGCAGTTCTTC. It is translated as CASSELAGGAGEQFF. Based on the CDR3 plus reference TRBV5-1 and TRBJ2-1, the full variable domain is KAGVTQTPRYLIKTRGQQVTLSCSPISGHRSVSWYQQTPGQGLQFLFEYFSETQRNKGNFPGRFSGRQFSNSRSEMNVSTLELGDSALYLCASSELAGGAGEQFFGPGTRLTVL.

This rearrangement joins TRBV7-3 to TRBJ2-1; D is perhaps TRBD2 (6 bases). Per the germline V gene, CDR1 is SGHTA and CDR2 is FQGTGA. V shed 5 bases and J shed 6 bases, with 14 bases lying between them. The CDR3 runs 14 residues. The CDR3 reads CASSPQMGGNEQFF. The CDR3 DNA reads as TGTGCCAGCAGCCCCCAAATGGGGGGCAATGAGCAGTTCTTC.

The chain combines TRBV18 with TRBJ1-6; D gene unclear. Looked up from germline, CDR1 is KGHSH and CDR2 is LQKENI. This CDR3 spans 13 amino acids. The V gene lost 3 bases and the J gene lost 7 bases, with 7 bases spanning the gap. CDR3 sequence (DNA): TGTGCCAGCTCACCTAACTTAAATTCACCCCTCCACTTT. This translates into CASSPNLNSPLHF. Full variable domain (remainder filled in from reference TRBV18 and TRBJ1-6): NAGVMQNPRHLVRRRGQEARLRCSPMKGHSHVYWYRQLPEEGLKFMVYLQKENIIDESGMPKERFSAEFPKEGPSILRIQQVVRGDSAAYFCASSPNLNSPLHFGNGTRLTVT.

For the CDR3, the DNA is TGTGCCAGCAGCCCGAGGGGGGGGGATACTGAAGCTTTCTTT. This sequence encodes CASSPRGGDTEAFF. The chain is built from TRBV5-4 and TRBJ1-1, with D tentatively TRBD1 (6 bases). The CDR3 consists of 14 residues. In germline, CDR1 is SGHNT, CDR2 YYREEE (reference sequence). Trimming took off 4 bases at V and 5 bases at J, with 15 bases between the two ends.

The chain combines TRBV6-5 with TRBJ1-6; D is undetermined. CDR1 and CDR2 from the germline V gene are MNHEY and SVGAGI. The CDR3 runs 14 residues. V lost 5 bases and J 1 base, leaving 6 bases between the germline ends. CDR3 coding DNA: TGTGCCAGCAGTCCTGAGTCCTATAATTCACCCCTCCACTTT. Its translation: CASSPESYNSPLHF.

This clone was counted a single time. The chain links TRBV28 to TRBJ1-2; D gene uncertain. Between the trimmed V and J ends, which lost 9 bases and 1 base, there was a span of 18 bases. Germline V CDR1 and CDR2: MDHEN, SYDVKM. This CDR3 is built from 15 residues. CDR3 coding DNA: TGTGCCAGTGCTACTAGACCGTTTTTTAACTATGGCTACACCTTC. Translating it yields CASATRPFFNYGYTF.

The genes are TRBV5-4 and TRBJ1-3, with TRBD1 matching over 7 bases. CDR3 length: 15 residues. From germline, CDR1 is SGHNT and CDR2 YYREEE (reference sequence). The trim removed 4 bases at V and 0 bases at J, leaving 4 bases unmatched. Here the CDR3 reads CASSAAGGSGNTIYF. CDR3 coding DNA: TGTGCCAGCAGCGCCGCAGGGGGCTCTGGAAACACCATATATTTT. Combining the CDR3 with reference TRBV5-4 and TRBJ1-3 gives the whole variable domain ETGVTQSPTHLIKTRGQQVTLRCSSQSGHNTVSWYQQALGQGPQFIFQYYREEENGRGNFPPRFSGLQFPNYSSELNVNALELDDSALYLCASSAAGGSGNTIYFGEGSWLTVV.

The rearrangement joins TRBV19 to TRBJ1-1; D is possibly TRBD1 (5 bases). The CDR3 runs 15 residues. Per germline, CDR1 LNHDA and CDR2 SQIVND (reference sequence). V was pared by 3 bases and J by 2 bases, with 13 bases between. This CDR3 reads CASSILDTRNTEAFF. DNA of the CDR3: TGTGCCAGTAGTATTTTGGACACCAGAAACACTGAAGCTTTCTTT.

The chain joins TRBV20-1 to TRBJ2-7; no definite D call. CDR1 is DFQATT and CDR2 is SNEGSKA in the germline V gene (reference sequence). This CDR3 region has 11 residues. Trimming cost V 4 bases and J 0 bases, with 4 bases left between them. This CDR3 is CSAKYSYEQYF. CDR3 DNA sequence: TGCAGTGCTAAATACTCCTACGAGCAGTACTTC.

The genes are TRBV7-9 and TRBJ2-7; tentatively, D is TRBD2 (6 bases). This CDR3 region has 13 residues. The germline V gene has CDR1 SEHNR and CDR2 FQNEAQ (reference sequence). V lost 2 bases, J lost 7 bases, and 12 bases lay in between. Here the CDR3 reads CASSLSQEGEQYF. As DNA, the CDR3 is TGTGCCAGCAGCTTATCGCAGGAGGGGGAGCAGTACTTC.

The chain employs TRBV30 and TRBJ1-1; D may be TRBD1 (6 bases). Deletions cut 5 bases from V and 9 bases from J, with 22 bases between. Germline CDR1 reads GTSNPN; CDR2 reads SVGIG (reference sequence). The CDR3 length is 14 residues. The CDR3 protein is CAWRAAGGEGKAFF. The CDR3 nucleotides read TGTGCCTGGCGGGCCGCGGGGGGCGAAGGAAAAGCTTTCTTT.

V gene TRBV4-1 combines with J gene TRBJ2-1, with TRBD2 identical over 7 bases. V lost 1 base, J lost 4 bases, and 4 bases stayed unmatched. CDR3 length equals 15 residues. CDR1 and CDR2 from the germline V gene are MGHRA and YSYEKL. CDR3 sequence: CASSQVAGDYNEQFF. The CDR3 DNA reads TGCGCCAGCAGCCAAGTAGCGGGCGATTACAATGAGCAGTTCTTC.

The CDR3 is CASSFDRALEKLFF. As DNA, the CDR3 is TGTGCCAGCAGTTTTGACAGGGCCCTGGAAAAACTGTTTTTT. J is TRBJ1-4 and V is TRBV28; 7 bases agree with TRBD1. CDR1 and CDR2 (germline): MDHEN, SYDVKM. The CDR3 is 14 residues long. After removal of 3 bases from V and 8 bases from J, the junction contained 6 bases not matched to a gene.

V gene TRBV19 combines with J gene TRBJ1-2; D perhaps matches TRBD1 (6 bases). V was trimmed by 6 bases and J by 4 bases, leaving 12 bases between them. There are 13 residues in the CDR3. CDR1 and CDR2 (germline): LNHDA, SQIVND (reference sequence). CDR3 residues: CASSNLDSYGYTF. In DNA, the CDR3 is TGTGCCAGTAGCAATTTGGACAGCTATGGCTACACCTTC.

This clone is a singleton in its sample. The rearrangement links TRBV5-6 to TRBJ2-2; 8 bases line up with TRBD1. Germline V gene data show CDR1 as SGHDT and CDR2 as YYEEEE. The CDR3 runs to 15 residues. The junction had 9 bases not matched to a gene; V was cut back by 4 bases and J by 7 bases. The CDR3 region has the DNA TGTGCCAGCAGCCCCGACAGGGGTTATGGCGGGGAGCTGTTTTTT. This gives the protein CASSPDRGYGGELFF.

CDR3 nucleotide sequence: TGTGCCAGCAGTCATCCTAACACAGATACGCAGTATTTT. Translating gives CASSHPNTDTQYF. The chain couples TRBV12-3 or TRBV12-4 to TRBJ2-3; D gene uncertain. CDR3 length equals 13 residues. The V gene lost 5 bases and the J gene lost 2 bases, with 8 bases spanning the gap.

The rearrangement uses TRBV5-1 and TRBJ1-4; D remains unclear. The CDR3 covers 14 residues. Germline V gene sequence: CDR1 SGHRS, CDR2 YFSETQ. Trimming took 4 bases from V and 3 from J, leaving 10 bases between them. CDR3 DNA sequence: TGCGCCAGCAGCCTCGTTCCCTCTAATGAAAAACTGTTTTTT. This sequence encodes CASSLVPSNEKLFF.

This clone was observed a few times. The gene calls are TRBV9 and TRBJ2-1; TRBD2 matches at 13 bases. The CDR3 contains 16 residues. Germline CDR1 reads SGDLS; CDR2 reads YYNGEE. V dropped 4 bases and J dropped 2; count of bases not matched to a gene: 3. This chain's CDR3 is CASSPGTSGAYNEQFF. CDR3 coding DNA: TGTGCCAGCAGCCCGGGGACTAGCGGGGCCTACAATGAGCAGTTCTTC.

V gene TRBV5-1 combines with J gene TRBJ2-7; TRBD2 matches 7 bases. The CDR3 sequence is 17 residues long. Per the germline V gene, CDR1 is SGHRS and CDR2 is YFSETQ. V shed 0 bases, J shed 1 base, and the junction held 10 bases outside the gene matches. CDR3 sequence (DNA): TGCGCCAGCAGCTTGGGAGGGGCGGGGGACCCTTCCTACGAGCAGTACTTC. Translating gives CASSLGGAGDPSYEQYF.

The chain is built from TRBV19 and TRBJ2-3; TRBD2 aligns across 9 bases. Germline V gene sequence: CDR1 LNHDA, CDR2 SQIVND (reference sequence). This CDR3 contains 15 residues. V lost 5 bases to trimming and J lost 3 bases; unmatched junction nucleotides: 6. The CDR3 loop is CASSVSGGKTDTQYF. CDR3 DNA sequence: TGTGCCAGTAGTGTGAGCGGGGGGAAAACAGATACGCAGTATTTT.

The rearrangement uses TRBV18 and TRBJ2-2; 9 bases match TRBD1. The CDR3 runs 14 residues. Germline V gene sequence: CDR1 KGHSH, CDR2 LQKENI. V shed 4 bases and J 9 bases; nucleotides not matched to a gene: 6. DNA for the CDR3: TGTGCCAGCTCACATGGGACAGGGAACTGGGAGCTGTTTTTT. This gives the protein CASSHGTGNWELFF.

This clone was observed a handful of times. This chain uses TRBV6-1 with TRBJ1-4; D remains unclear. V was pared by 3 bases and J by 8 bases, with 16 bases between. Looked up from germline, CDR1 is MNHNS and CDR2 is SASEGT. The CDR3 totals 15 residues. The CDR3 nucleotides are TGTGCCAGCAGTGAGTCGAAGGACTGGATCGAAAAACTGTTTTTT. Encoded protein: CASSESKDWIEKLFF.